This passage covers 17 T cell receptor beta chains from one sample sequenced in a study of blood T cells in healthy people across ages. Sample-barcoded 5' priming and a J-beta primer mix drove a second PCR of about 6 to 12 cycles. Each CDR3 protein is one row after TCRdb ran MiXCR on the 5' RACE reads. Found here are 700,000 or so distinct CDR3 sequences, around 41% of them singletons; the top ten hold 30%. Sample: blood. All receptors derive from an older man in good health.

V usage is TRBV5-1 and J usage is TRBJ2-3; 15 positions match TRBD2. The CDR3 is 16 residues long. With 4 bases clipped from V and 6 bases from J, the junction kept 6 bases outside the gene matches. CDR1 and CDR2 from the germline V gene are SGHRS and YFSETQ. In DNA, the CDR3 is TGCGCCAGCAGCACACGGACTAGCGGGGGGGCGGATACGCAGTATTTT. Translated: CASSTRTSGGADTQYF. Combining the CDR3 with reference TRBV5-1 and TRBJ2-3 gives the whole variable domain KAGVTQTPRYLIKTRGQQVTLSCSPISGHRSVSWYQQTPGQGLQFLFEYFSETQRNKGNFPGRFSGRQFSNSRSEMNVSTLELGDSALYLCASSTRTSGGADTQYFGPGTRLTVL.

The CDR3 loop is CASSGYTSTGELFF. The CDR3, as DNA: TGTGCCAGCAGTGGATATACTAGCACCGGGGAGCTGTTTTTT. This chain joins TRBV25-1 and TRBJ2-2, with D possibly matching TRBD2 (5 bases). Germline CDR1 MGHDK, CDR2 SYGVNS. The CDR3 length is 14 residues. V shed 4 bases and J shed 4 bases, with 10 bases lying between them.

The chain has TRBV27 and TRBJ2-5; 8 nucleotides align to TRBD1. This CDR3 is 16 amino acids long. Germline loops: CDR1 MNHEY, CDR2 SMNVEV (reference sequence). V lost 5 bases, J lost 2 bases, and 10 bases stayed unmatched. The chain's CDR3 is CASSPGDRLIQETQYF. CDR3 sequence (DNA): TGTGCCAGCAGTCCGGGGGACAGGCTGATACAAGAGACCCAGTACTTC.

This clonotype was found a few times. The chain employs TRBV20-1 and TRBJ2-5, with 7 bases aligning to TRBD1. CDR3 length equals 15 residues. CDR1 and CDR2 from the germline V gene are DFQATT and SNEGSKA (reference sequence). The ends lost 1 base at V and 2 bases at J; junction bases unmatched: 7. The CDR3 DNA sequence: TGCAGTGCTAGAGTACCAGGGGGTGGGCAAGAGACCCAGTACTTC. Its translation is CSARVPGGGQETQYF.

Concerning this clonotype: A read error may produce the germline difference seen at one junction end. CDR3 residues: CATSDSGGPSSYGQYF. CDR3 in DNA: TGTGCCACCAGTGACTCAGGGGGTCCGAGCTCCTACGGGCAGTACTTC. The chain has TRBV24-1 and TRBJ2-7; 7 nucleotides match TRBD1. The CDR3 has 16 residues. Germline loops: CDR1 KGHDR, CDR2 SFDVKD.

This clonotype was seen ten or more times. The chain uses TRBV7-2 and TRBJ2-1, with 14 bases lining up with TRBD2. This CDR3 region has 16 residues. Losses at the gene ends were 1 base for V and 8 bases for J; bases not matched to a gene: 4. Per the germline V gene, CDR1 is SGHTA and CDR2 is FQGNSA. The CDR3, as DNA: TGTGCCAGCAGCTTAGGACTAGCGGGAGGGTCGGATGAGCAGTTCTTC. Translated: CASSLGLAGGSDEQFF.

The CDR3 reads CASSVSYGRRGSGITEAFF. The CDR3 DNA reads TGTGCCAGCAGTGTTTCGTACGGGCGACGAGGGTCAGGGATCACTGAAGCTTTCTTT. The V gene is TRBV2, the J gene TRBJ1-1, with D possibly being TRBD1 (5 bases). This CDR3 has 19 residues. The germline V gene has CDR1 SNHLY and CDR2 FYNNEI. V lost 4 bases and J 4 bases, leaving 28 bases between the germline ends.

The CDR3 bases are TGCGCCAGCAGCCCCACCGGGACCCCCTCCGTTACCGGGGAGCTGTTTTTT. It encodes CASSPTGTPSVTGELFF. This chain uses TRBV5-1 with TRBJ2-2; the D gene could be TRBD1 or TRBD2 (5 bases each). The CDR3 is made up of 17 amino acids. Germline CDR1 reads SGHRS; CDR2 reads YFSETQ. V lost 4 bases and J 5 bases, leaving 21 bases between the germline ends.

This clonotype showed up just a few times. The chain carries TRBV11-3 and TRBJ2-5; no definite D call. The germline gives CDR1 SGHNT, CDR2 YENEEA. V shed 5 bases and J shed 1 base, with 17 bases lying between them. The CDR3 consists of 16 residues. CDR3 region: CASSLLGDKSQETQYF. The CDR3 DNA reads TGTGCCAGCAGCCTACTCGGAGACAAGTCCCAAGAGACCCAGTACTTC.

This clonotype appeared a few times. The chain links TRBV12-3 or TRBV12-4 to TRBJ2-5; D is unclear. The length of the CDR3 is 14 residues. V gave up 6 bases and J gave up 7 bases, with 18 bases separating them. CDR3 loop: CASSPAKAAVTQYF. The DNA for the CDR3 is TGTGCCAGCAGCCCTGCGAAAGCTGCCGTGACCCAGTACTTC.

This clonotype was counted many times. The chain recombines TRBV12-3 or TRBV12-4 with TRBJ2-1; D perhaps matches TRBD2 (5 bases). Near its end, the DNA agrees better with TRBJ2-7, so the J call may be wrong. The CDR3 has 16 residues. This CDR3 is CASSLIGLVSYNEQYF. DNA of the CDR3: TGTGCCAGCAGTTTAATAGGACTTGTTTCCTACAATGAGCAGTACTTC.

This clonotype has only a few counts. The chain recombines TRBV12-3 or TRBV12-4 with TRBJ1-6; tentatively, D is TRBD1 (6 bases). Trimming took off 6 bases at V and 1 base at J, with 10 bases between the two ends. The CDR3 spans 15 residues. The CDR3 loop reads CASRPTGSYNSPLHF. CDR3 sequence (DNA): TGTGCCAGCAGGCCCACAGGGTCCTATAATTCACCCCTCCACTTT.

V gene TRBV5-1 combines with J gene TRBJ2-1; the match to TRBD2 covers 11 bases. The CDR3 is 15 amino acids. V lost 3 bases, J lost 5 bases, and 4 bases stayed unmatched. Looked up from germline, CDR1 is SGHRS and CDR2 is YFSETQ. Here the CDR3 DNA reads TGCGCCAGCAGCTCGGGACTAGCGGAAAACAATGAGCAGTTCTTC. Its protein is CASSSGLAENNEQFF.

This clonotype has only a few counts. The genes are TRBV29-1 and TRBJ2-2, with no clear D. Germline-derived CDR1 and CDR2 are SQVTM and ANQGSEA. CDR3 length: 13 amino acids. V lost 6 bases to trimming and J lost 5 bases, with 13 bases between them. In DNA, the CDR3 is TGCAGCGTCCGGCCAAGAGCAACCGGGGAGCTGTTTTTT. It specifies CSVRPRATGELFF.

The chain is built from TRBV4-1 and TRBJ2-7; D is perhaps TRBD1 or TRBD2 (5 bases each). V gave up 3 bases and J gave up 4 bases, with 22 bases separating them. The CDR3 contains 17 residues. CDR1 is MGHRA and CDR2 is YSYEKL in the germline V gene. CDR3 sequence (DNA): TGCGCCAGCAGCCATATTCTGCGGACAACTCGGGAATACGAGCAGTACTTC. It yields the protein CASSHILRTTREYEQYF.

This clonotype was found many times. V gene TRBV28 combines with J gene TRBJ2-5, with 7 positions matching TRBD1. The CDR3 has 16 residues. Looked up from germline, CDR1 is MDHEN and CDR2 is SYDVKM. V shed 8 bases, J shed 4 bases, and the junction held 16 bases outside the gene matches. The CDR3, as DNA: TGTGCCAGCCCACCCCCTGACAGGGATTTCGGAGAGACCCAGTACTTC. Translation gives CASPPPDRDFGETQYF.

This clonotype was found a few times. The rearrangement uses TRBV7-2 and TRBJ2-7, with D perhaps matching TRBD2 (6 bases). Germline V CDR1 and CDR2: SGHTA, FQGNSA. V was cut by 5 bases and J by 3 bases, with 20 bases left in between. The CDR3 length is 16 residues. CDR3 in amino acids: CASSPDRLGSGYEQYF. CDR3 bases: TGTGCCAGCAGCCCCGACCGACTAGGAAGTGGCTACGAGCAGTACTTC.